This is a list of T cell receptor beta chains from one sample in a study of shared clonotypes between healthy human individuals. Sequencing used immunoSEQ multiplex PCR; TCRdb keeps in-frame clones, though not all of them. This sample has around 2.5 million clones, with 93% found just once. Sequencing was carried out using naive CD4+ T cells from PBMCs. The receptors here all came from a man aged 18 to 30 in good health. Some clones in this sample may be carry-over from other donors' samples. Both conserved end residues are part of each CDR3. The order of the fields is J gene, CDR3 length, V gene, CDR3 protein.

j_gene: TRBJ1-3
len: 15
v_gene: TRBV5-1
CDR3aa: CASTSQGSPGNTIYF

j_gene: TRBJ2-3
len: 16
v_gene: TRBV25-1
CDR3aa: CASSEGIAGGAGTQYF

j_gene: TRBJ2-7
len: 13
v_gene: TRBV28
CDR3aa: CATISGVYDEQYF

j_gene: TRBJ1-5
len: 15
v_gene: TRBV6-1
CDR3aa: CASSLSTGSNQPQHF

j_gene: TRBJ2-1
len: 16
v_gene: TRBV2
CDR3aa: CASPPISGSSYNEQFF

j_gene: TRBJ2-1
len: 16
v_gene: TRBV21-1
CDR3aa: CASTPGREGAYNEQFF

j_gene: TRBJ2-2
len: 15
v_gene: TRBV7-9
CDR3aa: CASSPAPWDTGELFF

j_gene: TRBJ1-5
len: 16
v_gene: TRBV5-6
CDR3aa: CASSSMDRIGNQPQHF

j_gene: TRBJ1-5
len: 15
v_gene: TRBV7-8
CDR3aa: CASSLANQVWQPQHF

j_gene: TRBJ1-2
len: 13
v_gene: TRBV10-3
CDR3aa: CAISESGDYGYTF